The 19 T cell receptor beta chains below come from one sample, sequenced in a study of cytomegalovirus exposure and HLA in healthy donors. Libraries were prepared by immunoSEQ multiplex PCR; TCRdb keeps only in-frame clonotypes and omits some of them. The sample includes over 100,000 clones, approximately 89% seen only once; the top ten take more than 0.95%. The sample was PBMCs. All receptors derive from a woman between 18 and 29 years old in good health and CMV-seronegative.

The J gene is TRBJ2-5, the V gene TRBV11-3; 8 bases are a match to TRBD1. With 5 bases clipped from V and 6 bases from J, the junction kept 8 bases outside the gene matches. The CDR3 totals 14 residues. Germline V gene sequence: CDR1 SGHNT, CDR2 YENEEA. CDR3 DNA sequence: TGTGCCAGCAGCGCAGGACAGGGCGTTAAGACCCAGTACTTC. It is translated as CASSAGQGVKTQYF.

This rearrangement joins TRBV28 to TRBJ1-1; 9 bases match TRBD1. Per germline, CDR1 MDHEN and CDR2 SYDVKM. CDR3 length: 14 residues. The junction had 7 bases not matched to a gene; V was cut back by 8 bases and J by 3 bases. CDR3 coding DNA: TGTGCCAGCCACACACAGGGGGCCTACACTGAAGCTTTCTTT. Protein product: CASHTQGAYTEAFF.

The chain carries TRBV5-1 and TRBJ2-3; perhaps TRBD2 as D (5 bases). The CDR3 is 14 amino acids. Between the trimmed V and J ends, which lost 7 bases and 6 bases, there was a span of 18 bases. Looked up from germline, CDR1 is SGHRS and CDR2 is YFSETQ. This CDR3 reads CASSPGSAEDTQYF. DNA for the CDR3: TGCGCCAGCTCTCCCGGGTCAGCGGAGGATACGCAGTATTTT.

The CDR3, as DNA: TGCGCCAGCAGCTCAAGACAGGGGAATGAGCAGTTCTTC. Translating it yields CASSSRQGNEQFF. V and J are TRBV5-1 and TRBJ2-1, with TRBD1 matching 8 bases. The CDR3 sequence is 13 residues long. Trimming cost V 3 bases and J 7 bases; bases outside gene matches: 3. Germline V gene data show CDR1 as SGHRS and CDR2 as YFSETQ.

CDR3 residues: CASSAGLAFPDTQYF. The CDR3 DNA follows: TGCGCCAGCAGCGCGGGACTAGCATTTCCGGATACGCAGTATTTT. The chain has TRBV5-1 and TRBJ2-3, with 9 positions matching TRBD2. The CDR3 covers 15 residues. Losses at the gene ends were 4 bases for V and 6 bases for J; bases not matched to a gene: 9. Germline CDR1 reads SGHRS; CDR2 reads YFSETQ. Full variable domain (outside the CDR3, taken from reference TRBV5-1 and TRBJ2-3): KAGVTQTPRYLIKTRGQQVTLSCSPISGHRSVSWYQQTPGQGLQFLFEYFSETQRNKGNFPGRFSGRQFSNSRSEMNVSTLELGDSALYLCASSAGLAFPDTQYFGPGTRLTVL.

The chain is built from TRBV27 and TRBJ2-3; a possible D gene is TRBD1 (6 bases). CDR1 is MNHEY, CDR2 SMNVEV, per germline (reference sequence). The CDR3 extends over 17 amino acids. Deletions cut 3 bases from V and 4 bases from J, with 20 bases between. The CDR3 protein is CASSFGVQQGRSDTQYF. The CDR3 coding sequence is TGTGCCAGCAGTTTTGGGGTCCAACAGGGTCGGTCAGATACGCAGTATTTT.

This chain links TRBV19 with TRBJ2-3; 8 bases are a match to TRBD2. CDR1 LNHDA and CDR2 SQIVND come from the germline V gene (reference sequence). The CDR3 runs 16 residues. V lost 3 bases and J lost 1; bases outside the gene matches: 6. In DNA, the CDR3 is TGTGCCAGTAGTATGTTAGGTAGCGGGGGCACAGATACGCAGTATTTT. Translation gives CASSMLGSGGTDTQYF.

The chain uses TRBV4-2 and TRBJ1-1, with D possibly being TRBD1 (6 bases). Germline V gene sequence: CDR1 LGHNA, CDR2 YNFKEQ. V was pared by 0 bases and J by 0 bases, with 14 bases between. There are 17 residues in the CDR3. Here the CDR3 reads CASSQDWQGILNTEAFF. The CDR3 DNA follows: TGTGCCAGCAGCCAAGATTGGCAGGGGATCTTGAACACTGAAGCTTTCTTT.

The V and J genes are TRBV19 and TRBJ1-5; D possibly corresponds to TRBD1 (5 bases). Deletions cut 11 bases from V and 2 bases from J, with 10 bases between. Germline assignment: CDR1 LNHDA and CDR2 SQIVND (reference sequence). This CDR3 has 12 amino acids. The CDR3 DNA follows: TGTGCCTCTTGGGGGGGCAATCAGCCCCAGCATTTT. Protein: CASWGGNQPQHF.

The J gene is TRBJ2-5, the V gene TRBV14; D unresolved. Germline-derived CDR1 and CDR2 are SGHDN and FVKESK. The CDR3 is made up of 14 amino acids. The V and J ends lost 4 bases and 7 bases respectively, with 16 bases between them. The CDR3 DNA follows: TGTGCCAGCAGCCGAACCCTAGGCGCCTCGACCCAGTACTTC. Residues: CASSRTLGASTQYF.

The chain employs TRBV5-6 and TRBJ2-3, with 7 bases aligning to TRBD2. With 0 bases clipped from V and 8 bases from J, the junction kept 6 bases outside the gene matches. Germline lookup yields CDR1 SGHDT and CDR2 YYEEEE. This CDR3 contains 14 residues. The DNA for the CDR3 is TGTGCCAGCAGCTTGGCGGGGGGTCTGGTTACGCAGTATTTT. Translation: CASSLAGGLVTQYF. The whole variable domain, filled in from reference TRBV5-6 and TRBJ2-3, reads DAGVTQSPTHLIKTRGQQVTLRCSPKSGHDTVSWYQQALGQGPQFIFQYYEEEERQRGNFPDRFSGHQFPNYSSELNVNALLLGDSALYLCASSLAGGLVTQYFGPGTRLTVL.

This clone appeared a single time. The rearrangement uses TRBV25-1 and TRBJ1-1; D gene uncertain. The V gene's germline CDR1 is MGHDK and CDR2 SYGVNS. The CDR3 has 16 residues. The V end lost 0 bases, the J end lost 6 bases, and 17 bases lay between the germline ends. CDR3 DNA sequence: TGTGCCAGCAGTGAATATCTAGGCCTCGGTGCGGCTGAAGCTTTCTTT. Amino acids: CASSEYLGLGAAEAFF.

The chain has TRBV9 and TRBJ1-2; the D is unclear. Trimming shortened V by 5 bases and J by 9 bases, and 20 bases separated the two germline ends. The germline gives CDR1 SGDLS, CDR2 YYNGEE. The length of the CDR3 is 14 residues. CDR3 protein: CASSPPDGQVSYTF. The CDR3 coding sequence is TGTGCCAGCAGTCCCCCCGACGGTCAGGTTAGCTACACCTTC.

J is TRBJ1-1 and V is TRBV18; possible D gene TRBD1, 6 bases. Deletions cut 4 bases from V and 1 base from J, with 10 bases between. In germline, CDR1 is KGHSH, CDR2 LQKENI. The CDR3 has 14 amino acids. CDR3 loop: CASSRRQENTEAFF. Written as DNA, the CDR3 is TGTGCCAGCTCACGGAGACAGGAGAACACTGAAGCTTTCTTT.

The chain combines TRBV27 with TRBJ1-5, with 8 positions matching TRBD1. The CDR3 is 15 amino acids. In germline, CDR1 is MNHEY, CDR2 SMNVEV (reference sequence). V lost 7 bases and J lost 6; bases outside the gene matches: 11. This CDR3 reads CASTQTGAGGQPQHF. The CDR3 DNA is TGTGCCAGCACCCAGACAGGGGCGGGCGGTCAGCCCCAGCATTTT.

V usage is TRBV6-5 and J usage is TRBJ1-2; 10 nucleotides line up with TRBD1. This CDR3 has 13 residues. Trimming at V came to 5 bases and at J to 8 bases, leaving 5 bases not matched to a gene. Germline CDR1 reads MNHEY; CDR2 reads SVGAGI. Here the CDR3 reads CASSRGQGVGYTF. CDR3 sequence (DNA): TGTGCCAGCAGTCGAGGACAGGGGGTCGGCTACACCTTC.

The rearrangement joins TRBV6-1 to TRBJ1-3; D gene uncertain. V lost 0 bases and J 5 bases, leaving 5 bases between the germline ends. The CDR3 spans 13 residues. Germline-derived CDR1 and CDR2 are MNHNS and SASEGT. The CDR3 bases are TGTGCCAGCAGTGAAGCGACTCGAAACACCATATATTTT. Translated, it gives CASSEATRNTIYF.

The chain uses TRBV10-1 and TRBJ1-1; maybe TRBD1 (5 bases). V was pared by 0 bases and J by 8 bases, with 19 bases between. From germline, CDR1 is WNHNN and CDR2 SYGVQD (reference sequence). The CDR3 is 16 amino acids. This CDR3 reads CASSESGGGTRGEAFF. CDR3 coding DNA: TGCGCCAGCAGTGAGTCGGGAGGCGGGACCCGAGGCGAAGCTTTCTTT.

The rearrangement uses TRBV7-9 and TRBJ2-1, with 9 bases that match TRBD1. V shed 1 base, J shed 2 bases, and the junction held 3 bases outside the gene matches. The CDR3 spans 16 residues. Germline lookup yields CDR1 SEHNR and CDR2 FQNEAQ (reference sequence). The CDR3: CASSLERQGAYNEQFF. In DNA form, the CDR3 reads TGTGCCAGCAGCTTAGAACGACAGGGGGCCTACAATGAGCAGTTCTTC. The full variable domain, rest sourced from reference TRBV7-9 and TRBJ2-1, is DTGVSQNPRHKITKRGQNVTFRCDPISEHNRLYWYRQTLGQGPEFLTYFQNEAQLEKSRLLSDRFSAERPKGSFSTLEIQRTEQGDSAMYLCASSLERQGAYNEQFFGPGTRLTVL.